Below, 3 T cell receptor beta chains from the same sample are listed, as sequenced in a study of molecular identifiers for immune sequencing clone quantification. Each CDR3 protein gets one entry after TCRdb re-called the PCR reads with MiXCR. The table records roughly 630,000 distinct CDR3 sequences, less than 30% of them present only once. The material sequenced was naive CD8+ T cells from blood, with Jurkat cell RNA spiked in. Subset reported: FACS-sorted CD8+CD4-CCR7+CD45RA+ naive T cells. The receptors derive from a human donor in good health. Some libraries in this study had Jurkat cell RNA spiked in.

The chain recombines TRBV6-2 or TRBV6-3 with TRBJ2-5; possibly TRBD1 for D (6 bases). The germline V and J ends were trimmed by 2 bases and 2 bases, with 12 bases remaining between them. CDR1 MNHEY and CDR2 SVGEGT come from the germline V gene. The CDR3 runs 15 residues. The CDR3 here is CASSYTTGTQETQYF. The CDR3 region has the DNA TGTGCCAGCAGTTACACCACAGGGACACAAGAGACCCAGTACTTC.

Many counts were recorded for this clonotype. This chain connects TRBV5-1 to TRBJ1-1; 7 nucleotides agree with TRBD1. V was pared by 4 bases and J by 4 bases, with 7 bases of the junction left unmatched. This CDR3 region has 14 residues. Germline values: CDR1 SGHRS, CDR2 YFSETQ. CDR3 in DNA: TGCGCCAGCAGCCTAGGGACAGCTCTCACTGAAGCTTTCTTT. It codes for CASSLGTALTEAFF.

This clonotype turned up a few times. Given the absence of the conserved phenylalanine or tryptophan at the CDR3 end, a read error is likely. The J gene is TRBJ2-3, the V gene TRBV29-1; 10 bases are a match to TRBD2. With 4 bases clipped from V and 3 bases from J, the junction kept 4 bases outside the gene matches. This CDR3 spans 14 amino acids. Germline V lookup: CDR1 SQVTM, CDR2 ANQGSEA. The CDR3 reads CSVALAGVTDTQYS. CDR3 nucleotides: TGCAGCGTTGCCCTAGCGGGGGTGACAGATACGCAGTATTCT.